This T cell receptor beta chain was recorded in a study of blood T cell repertoires in COVID-19. Study as a whole: From T cells, B-cell-depleted T cells, or PBMCs came the material, which was cDNA or gDNA.

Germline CDR1 and CDR2: ENHRY and SYGVKD. The V gene end was trimmed by 11 bases and the J gene end by 8 bases; junction bases not matched to a gene: 11. The CDR3 consists of 13 residues. Original analysis: For nucleated cells, counts were estimated from reference gene primer amplification. Repertoires were generated with immunoSEQ multiplex PCR, while TCRdb's copy carries only in-frame clones and drops some. V and J calls plus clone size are reproduced from that table; the DNA served to infer D and trimming. The sample lists a few hundred thousand clones; around nine tenths were seen once. The chain combines TRBV10-3 with TRBJ2-1, with 8 bases aligning to TRBD2. The sample taken for sequencing was peripheral blood. The TCR was taken from a man aged 35-49 years who had recovered from COVID-19. The CDR3 sequence is CASGRAHGDEQFF. The CDR3, as DNA: TGTGCCTCCGGGAGGGCCCACGGGGATGAGCAGTTCTTC.